The 8 T cell receptor beta chains listed next were all sequenced from one sample in a study of blood T cell repertoires in COVID-19. Sequencing used immunoSEQ multiplex PCR; TCRdb keeps in-frame clones, though not all of them. This table holds some 150,000 clones, over 75% found once. What was sequenced was PBMCs or T cells enriched from blood (not recorded which). Source of these receptors: a woman aged 25 to 39 with acute COVID-19.

The V call is TRBV28, the J call TRBJ1-1; D is unclear. CDR1 and CDR2 (germline): MDHEN, SYDVKM. The V end was cut by 10 bases, the J end by 5 bases, with 17 bases between. This CDR3 spans 13 amino acids. Here the CDR3 DNA reads TGTGCCACCCGCCCCCCGGGGTCAACTGAAGCTTTCTTT. Its protein is CATRPPGSTEAFF.

The V call is TRBV27, the J call TRBJ1-5; TRBD1 agrees at 10 bases. V was clipped by 3 bases and J by 5 bases; unmatched bases: 1. Germline-derived CDR1 and CDR2 are MNHEY and SMNVEV (reference sequence). The CDR3 runs to 14 residues. CDR3 in DNA: TGTGCCAGCAGTTTGACAGGGGGCTATCAGCCCCAGCATTTT. Translating gives CASSLTGGYQPQHF.

This chain connects TRBV10-1 to TRBJ1-4; the match to TRBD1 covers 8 bases. The germline V gene encodes CDR1 WNHNN and CDR2 SYGVQD (reference sequence). This CDR3 has 15 amino acids. Losses at the gene ends were 2 bases for V and 5 bases for J; bases not matched to a gene: 4. CDR3 DNA sequence: TGCGCCAGCAGTGAGCCTAGGGACAGGAATGAAAAACTGTTTTTT. Its protein is CASSEPRDRNEKLFF.

The sample holds a few counts of this clone. This chain joins TRBV6-4 and TRBJ2-1, with 8 bases lining up with TRBD1. The CDR3 sequence is 14 residues long. V gave up 2 bases and J gave up 5 bases; unmatched junction bases: 2. Germline V lookup: CDR1 MRHNA, CDR2 SNTAGT. In nucleotides, the CDR3 is TGTGCCAGCAGTGACGGGACAGGACACAATGAGCAGTTCTTC. This encodes CASSDGTGHNEQFF.

The chain uses TRBV5-6 and TRBJ1-2; 7 positions match TRBD1. Germline assignment: CDR1 SGHDT and CDR2 YYEEEE. Trimming at V came to 1 base and at J to 0 bases, leaving 6 bases not matched to a gene. This CDR3 is built from 16 residues. In nucleotides, the CDR3 is TGTGCCAGCAGCTTGATTTCAGGGGGGCCTAACTATGGCTACACCTTC. Protein product: CASSLISGGPNYGYTF.

This rearrangement joins TRBV5-1 to TRBJ2-1, with 9 positions matching TRBD1. The V gene's germline CDR1 is SGHRS and CDR2 YFSETQ. V lost 4 bases and J lost 3; bases outside the gene matches: 5. There are 15 residues in the CDR3. The CDR3, as DNA: TGCGCCAGCAGCCCCGGGACAGGGCACTACAATGAGCAGTTCTTC. Translated: CASSPGTGHYNEQFF.

The chain recombines TRBV15 with TRBJ1-2, with D possibly being TRBD1 (6 bases). V was shortened by 1 base and J by 8 bases, with 11 bases between the two germline ends. The germline V gene has CDR1 LNHNV and CDR2 YYDKDF (reference sequence). The CDR3 consists of 13 residues. The CDR3 region is CATSRVGAQGYTF. CDR3 coding DNA: TGTGCCACCAGCAGAGTGGGGGCTCAAGGCTACACCTTC.

The genes are TRBV7-3 and TRBJ1-1, with a weak D call TRBD1 (6 bases). Germline CDR1 SGHTA, CDR2 FQGTGA. The CDR3 covers 17 residues. Trimming took 1 base from V and 0 from J, leaving 15 bases between them. CDR3 nucleotide sequence: TGTGCCAGCAGCTTAAGTTCCGCTGGACAGCTGAACACTGAAGCTTTCTTT. This translates into CASSLSSAGQLNTEAFF. The complete variable domain, with remaining parts taken from reference TRBV7-3 and TRBJ1-1, reads GAGVSQTPSNKVTEKGKYVELRCDPISGHTALYWYRQSLGQGPEFLIYFQGTGAADDSGLPNDRFFAVRPEGSVSTLKIQRTERGDSAVYLCASSLSSAGQLNTEAFFGQGTRLTVV.